Below, 12 T cell receptor beta chains from the same sample are listed, as sequenced in a study of long-term antiretroviral therapy in people with HIV. Version v3.0 of the immunoSEQ assay ran at survey level. Libraries were prepared by immunoSEQ multiplex PCR; TCRdb keeps only in-frame clonotypes and omits some of them. Among some 11,000 clones, 83% were seen once, and the ten largest hold 15% to 20%. The sample consisted of unsorted PBMCs, taken 3.4 years after starting antiretroviral therapy. The origin of the receptors is a man in his forties or fifties with HIV.

This clone was seen only once. This chain connects TRBV19 to TRBJ2-7, with D unresolved. Trimming pared 4 bases from V and 9 bases from J, leaving 16 bases between. Germline assignment: CDR1 LNHDA and CDR2 SQIVND (reference sequence). This CDR3 has 13 residues. DNA for the CDR3: TGTGCCAGTAGTAAGTCGGAAGACCCGACGCAGTACTTC. Amino acids: CASSKSEDPTQYF.

This clone was found once. Sequence at one end of the junction differs from germline and may be a read error. The rearrangement joins TRBV4-3 to TRBJ2-2; D is unresolved. Germline V lookup: CDR1 LGHNA, CDR2 YSLEER. This CDR3 has 15 residues. The DNA for the CDR3 is TGCGCCAGCAGTCAAGATAACTTTAACACCGGGGAGCTGTTTTTT. It specifies CASSQDNFNTGELFF.

The chain employs TRBV9 and TRBJ2-1; 12 nucleotides line up with TRBD2. The ends lost 0 bases at V and 2 bases at J; junction bases unmatched: 0. CDR1 is SGDLS and CDR2 is YYNGEE in the germline V gene. The CDR3 loop spans 16 amino acids. The DNA for the CDR3 is TGTGCCAGCAGCGTAGGGACTAGCGGGGCCTACAATGAGCAGTTCTTC. It yields the protein CASSVGTSGAYNEQFF.

This clone was picked up a small number of times. The chain is built from TRBV27 and TRBJ1-1; D is possibly TRBD1 (5 bases). CDR3 length equals 13 residues. Deletions cut 8 bases from V and 0 bases from J, with 10 bases between. Germline loops: CDR1 MNHEY, CDR2 SMNVEV (reference sequence). The CDR3 reads CASRPGVNTEAFF. The CDR3 bases are TGTGCCAGCCGCCCGGGGGTGAACACTGAAGCTTTCTTT.

The chain employs TRBV30 and TRBJ1-1; a weak D match, TRBD1 (5 bases). This CDR3 comprises 13 residues. V lost 5 bases to trimming and J lost 6 bases, with 16 bases between them. Germline V gene lookup returns CDR1 GTSNPN and CDR2 SVGIG (reference sequence). As DNA, the CDR3 is TGTGCCTGGCTCCCGGGACGCAGCTCTGAAGCTTTCTTT. Encoded protein: CAWLPGRSSEAFF.

The V and J genes are TRBV19 and TRBJ2-5; 7 nucleotides match TRBD2. The CDR3 spans 13 residues. CDR1 LNHDA and CDR2 SQIVND come from the germline V gene (reference sequence). Trimming at V came to 6 bases and at J to 2 bases, leaving 3 bases not matched to a gene. CDR3 DNA sequence: TGTGCCAGTAGCTTTAGCGGGCAAGAGACCCAGTACTTC. Its translation is CASSFSGQETQYF.

J is TRBJ2-1 and V is TRBV19, with TRBD2 identical over 7 bases. Germline CDR1 and CDR2: LNHDA and SQIVND (reference sequence). V lost 6 bases and J lost 4; bases outside the gene matches: 9. This CDR3 comprises 15 residues. CDR3 in DNA: TGTGCCAGTAGGAATTACGGGACTACTTACAATGAGCAGTTCTTC. Its translation: CASRNYGTTYNEQFF.

The chain carries TRBV19 and TRBJ1-1; tentatively, D is TRBD1 (6 bases). Germline V gives CDR1 LNHDA, CDR2 SQIVND (reference sequence). Trimming stripped 7 bases from V and 4 bases from J, with 16 bases between. The CDR3 runs to 14 residues. CDR3 loop: CASTLGARSTEAFF. In DNA form, the CDR3 reads TGTGCCAGTACTTTGGGGGCGAGGAGCACTGAAGCTTTCTTT.

This clone has just a few counts. The chain joins TRBV10-1 to TRBJ2-1; unclear D gene. Germline V gene sequence: CDR1 WNHNN, CDR2 SYGVQD (reference sequence). CDR3 length equals 15 residues. V was trimmed by 2 bases and J by 0 bases, leaving 8 bases between them. The CDR3 DNA is TGCGCCAGCAGTGAGCCGGCGAGCTCCTACAATGAGCAGTTCTTC. It codes for CASSEPASSYNEQFF.

The chain combines TRBV2 with TRBJ2-3; D possibly corresponds to TRBD1 (6 bases). The V end was cut by 10 bases, the J end by 5 bases, with 16 bases between. This CDR3 has 13 residues. Germline V gives CDR1 SNHLY, CDR2 FYNNEI. The DNA of the CDR3 is TGTGCCACCCCAGGGGTAGGAATAGATACGCAGTATTTT. Protein: CATPGVGIDTQYF.

This chain uses TRBV4-2 with TRBJ2-6; D not certain. Germline CDR1 reads LGHNA; CDR2 reads YNFKEQ. CDR3 size: 16 residues. Trimming took 0 bases from V and 0 from J, leaving 6 bases between them. CDR3 sequence (DNA): TGTGCCAGCAGCCAAGATGGGGTCTCTGGGGCCAACGTCCTGACTTTC. This translates into CASSQDGVSGANVLTF.

The V gene is TRBV28, the J gene TRBJ2-1; 14 bases line up with TRBD2. Germline CDR1 reads MDHEN; CDR2 reads SYDVKM. V trimming: 6 bases; J trimming: 4 bases; junction bases outside the gene matches: 14. This CDR3 contains 19 residues. The CDR3 loop is CASRIRGLAGEPRYNEQFF. In nucleotides, the CDR3 is TGTGCCAGCAGAATTCGGGGACTAGCGGGAGAACCCCGGTACAATGAGCAGTTCTTC. The complete variable domain, with remaining parts taken from reference TRBV28 and TRBJ2-1, reads DVKVTQSSRYLVKRTGEKVFLECVQDMDHENMFWYRQDPGLGLRLIYFSYDVKMKEKGDIPEGYSVSREKKERFSLILESASTNQTSMYLCASRIRGLAGEPRYNEQFFGPGTRLTVL.